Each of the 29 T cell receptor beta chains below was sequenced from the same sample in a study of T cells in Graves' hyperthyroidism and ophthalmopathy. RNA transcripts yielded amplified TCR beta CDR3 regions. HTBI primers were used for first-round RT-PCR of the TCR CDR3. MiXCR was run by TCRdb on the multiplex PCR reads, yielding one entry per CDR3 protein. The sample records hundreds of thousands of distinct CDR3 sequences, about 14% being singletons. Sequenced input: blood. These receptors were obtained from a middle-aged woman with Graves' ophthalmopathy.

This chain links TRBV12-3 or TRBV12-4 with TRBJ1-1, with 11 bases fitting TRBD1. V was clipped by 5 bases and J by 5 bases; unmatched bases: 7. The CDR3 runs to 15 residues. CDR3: CASSPWTGGGTEAFF. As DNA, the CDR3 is TGTGCCAGCAGTCCGTGGACAGGGGGCGGTACTGAAGCTTTCTTT.

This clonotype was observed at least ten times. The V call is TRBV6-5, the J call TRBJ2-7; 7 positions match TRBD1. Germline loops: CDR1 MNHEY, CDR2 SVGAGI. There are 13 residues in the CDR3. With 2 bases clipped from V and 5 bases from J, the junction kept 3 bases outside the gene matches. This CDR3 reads CASSYTGQDEQYF. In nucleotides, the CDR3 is TGTGCCAGCAGTTACACCGGACAGGACGAGCAGTACTTC.

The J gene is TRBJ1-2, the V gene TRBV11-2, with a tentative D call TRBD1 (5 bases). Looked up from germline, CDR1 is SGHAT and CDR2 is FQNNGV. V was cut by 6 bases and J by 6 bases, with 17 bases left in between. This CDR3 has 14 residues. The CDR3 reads CASSSLGVSNGYTF. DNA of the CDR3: TGTGCCAGCAGTTCTCTGGGGGTGTCAAATGGCTACACCTTC.

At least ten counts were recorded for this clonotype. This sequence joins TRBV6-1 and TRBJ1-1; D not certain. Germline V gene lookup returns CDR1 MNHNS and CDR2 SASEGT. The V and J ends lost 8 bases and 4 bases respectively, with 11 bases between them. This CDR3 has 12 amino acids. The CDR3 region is CASCTIGTEAFF. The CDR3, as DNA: TGTGCCAGCTGCACAATCGGCACTGAAGCTTTCTTT.

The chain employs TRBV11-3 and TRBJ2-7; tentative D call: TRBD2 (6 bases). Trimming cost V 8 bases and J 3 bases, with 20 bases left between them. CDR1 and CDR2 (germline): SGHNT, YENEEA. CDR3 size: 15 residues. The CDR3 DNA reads TGTGCCAGCCGCGCCTCTCTTGCGGGAAGCTACGAGCAGTACTTC. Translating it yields CASRASLAGSYEQYF.

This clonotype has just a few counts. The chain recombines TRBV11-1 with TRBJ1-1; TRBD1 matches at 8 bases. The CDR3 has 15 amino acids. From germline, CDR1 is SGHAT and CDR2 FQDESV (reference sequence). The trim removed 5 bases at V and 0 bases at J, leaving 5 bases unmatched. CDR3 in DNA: TGTGCCAGCAGCGTCCAGGGGGCCCTGAACACTGAAGCTTTCTTT. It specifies CASSVQGALNTEAFF.

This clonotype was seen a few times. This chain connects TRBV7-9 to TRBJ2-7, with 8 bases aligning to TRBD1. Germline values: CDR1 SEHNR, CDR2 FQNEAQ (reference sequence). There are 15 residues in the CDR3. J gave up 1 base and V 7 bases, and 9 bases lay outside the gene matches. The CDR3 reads CASTRQGPQSYEQYF. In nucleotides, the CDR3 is TGTGCCAGCACCAGACAGGGGCCGCAGTCCTACGAGCAGTACTTC.

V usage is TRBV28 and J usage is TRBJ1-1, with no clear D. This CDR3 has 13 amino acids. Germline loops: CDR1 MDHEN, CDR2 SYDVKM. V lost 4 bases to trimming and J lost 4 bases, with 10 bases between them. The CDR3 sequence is CASSSTLGTEAFF. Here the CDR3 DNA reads TGTGCCAGCAGTTCCACGTTAGGCACTGAAGCTTTCTTT. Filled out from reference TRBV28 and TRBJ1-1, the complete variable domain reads DVKVTQSSRYLVKRTGEKVFLECVQDMDHENMFWYRQDPGLGLRLIYFSYDVKMKEKGDIPEGYSVSREKKERFSLILESASTNQTSMYLCASSSTLGTEAFFGQGTRLTVV.

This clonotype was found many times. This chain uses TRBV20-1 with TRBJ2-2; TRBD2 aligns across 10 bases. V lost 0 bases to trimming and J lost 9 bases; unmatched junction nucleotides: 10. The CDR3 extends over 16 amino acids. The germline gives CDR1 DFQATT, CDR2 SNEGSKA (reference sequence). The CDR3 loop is CSARESGRARSRELFF. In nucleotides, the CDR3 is TGCAGTGCTAGAGAGAGCGGGAGGGCCCGTAGCAGGGAGCTGTTTTTT.

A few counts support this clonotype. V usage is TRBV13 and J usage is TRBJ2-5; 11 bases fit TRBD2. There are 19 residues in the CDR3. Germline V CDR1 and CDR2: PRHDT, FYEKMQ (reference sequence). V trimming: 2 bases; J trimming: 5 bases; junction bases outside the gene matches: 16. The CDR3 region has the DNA TGTGCCAGCAGCTTATTAACCCGGGGACTAGCGGCTAGGGGGGAGACCCAGTACTTC. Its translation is CASSLLTRGLAARGETQYF.

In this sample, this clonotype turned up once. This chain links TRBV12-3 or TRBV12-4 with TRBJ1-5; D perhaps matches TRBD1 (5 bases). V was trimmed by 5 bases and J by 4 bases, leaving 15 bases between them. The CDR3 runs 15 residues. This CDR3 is CASSTGDGANQPQHF. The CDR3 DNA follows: TGTGCCAGCAGTACGGGGGACGGCGCTAATCAGCCCCAGCATTTT.

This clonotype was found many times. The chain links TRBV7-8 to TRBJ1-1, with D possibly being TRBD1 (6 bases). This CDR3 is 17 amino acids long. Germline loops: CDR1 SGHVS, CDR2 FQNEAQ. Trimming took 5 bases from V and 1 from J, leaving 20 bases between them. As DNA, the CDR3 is TGTGCCAGCAGCGTAGAGACAGGCGGGCGCAGGAACACTGAAGCTTTCTTT. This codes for CASSVETGGRRNTEAFF.

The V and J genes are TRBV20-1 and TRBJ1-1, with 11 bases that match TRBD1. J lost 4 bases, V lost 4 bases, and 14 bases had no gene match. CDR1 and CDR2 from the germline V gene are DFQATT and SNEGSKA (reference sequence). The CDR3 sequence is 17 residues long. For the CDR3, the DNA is TGCAGTGCTACATTCATCCCGGGACAGGGGGGAGCCACTGAAGCTTTCTTT. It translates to CSATFIPGQGGATEAFF.

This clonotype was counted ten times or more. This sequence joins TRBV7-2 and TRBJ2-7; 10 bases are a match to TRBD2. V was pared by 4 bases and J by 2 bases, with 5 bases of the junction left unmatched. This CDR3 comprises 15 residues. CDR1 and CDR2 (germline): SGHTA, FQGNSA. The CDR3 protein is CASSWLAGETYEQYF. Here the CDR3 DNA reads TGTGCCAGCAGCTGGCTAGCGGGAGAGACCTACGAGCAGTACTTC.

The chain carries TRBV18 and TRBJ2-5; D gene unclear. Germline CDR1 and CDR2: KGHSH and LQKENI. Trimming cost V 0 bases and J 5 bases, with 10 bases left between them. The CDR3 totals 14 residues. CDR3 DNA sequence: TGTGCCAGCTCACCACCCGGCGCCTCGGAGACCCAGTACTTC. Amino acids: CASSPPGASETQYF.

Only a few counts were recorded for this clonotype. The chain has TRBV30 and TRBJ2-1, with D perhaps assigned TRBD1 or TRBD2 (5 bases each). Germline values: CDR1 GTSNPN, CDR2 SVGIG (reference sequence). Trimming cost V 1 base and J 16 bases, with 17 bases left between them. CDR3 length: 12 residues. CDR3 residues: CAWSGRRGTNFF. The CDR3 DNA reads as TGTGCCTGGAGTGGGCGACGAGGGACGAACTTCTTC. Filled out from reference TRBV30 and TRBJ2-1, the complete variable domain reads SQTIHQWPATLVQPVGSPLSLECTVEGTSNPNLYWYRQAAGRGLQLLFYSVGIGQISSEVPQNLSASRPQDRQFILSSKKLLLSDSGFYLCAWSGRRGTNFFGPGTRLTVL.

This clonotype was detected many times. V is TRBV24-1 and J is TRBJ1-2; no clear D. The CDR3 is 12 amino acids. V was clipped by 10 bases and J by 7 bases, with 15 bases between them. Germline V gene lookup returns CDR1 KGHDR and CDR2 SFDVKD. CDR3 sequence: CATEESGSGYTF. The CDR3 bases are TGTGCCACTGAAGAATCAGGTTCTGGCTACACCTTC.

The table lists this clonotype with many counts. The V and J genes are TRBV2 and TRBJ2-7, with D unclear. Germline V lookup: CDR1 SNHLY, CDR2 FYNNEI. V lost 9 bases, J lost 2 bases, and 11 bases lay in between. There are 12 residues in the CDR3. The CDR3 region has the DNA TGTGCCAGTGACATGGGGACCTACGAGCAGTACTTC. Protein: CASDMGTYEQYF.

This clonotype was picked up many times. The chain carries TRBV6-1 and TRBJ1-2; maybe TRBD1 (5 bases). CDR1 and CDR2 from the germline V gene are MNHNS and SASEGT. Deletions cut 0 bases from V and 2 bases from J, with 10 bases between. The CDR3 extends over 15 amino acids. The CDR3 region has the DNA TGTGCCAGCAGTGAAGCTGGGGCGCTCAACTATGGCTACACCTTC. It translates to CASSEAGALNYGYTF.

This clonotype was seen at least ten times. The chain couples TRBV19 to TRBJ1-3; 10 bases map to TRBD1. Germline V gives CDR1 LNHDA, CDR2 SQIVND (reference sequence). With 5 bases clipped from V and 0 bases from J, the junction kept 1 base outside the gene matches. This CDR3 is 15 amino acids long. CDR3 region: CASSWTGGSGNTIYF. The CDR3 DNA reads TGTGCCAGTAGTTGGACAGGGGGCTCTGGAAACACCATATATTTT.

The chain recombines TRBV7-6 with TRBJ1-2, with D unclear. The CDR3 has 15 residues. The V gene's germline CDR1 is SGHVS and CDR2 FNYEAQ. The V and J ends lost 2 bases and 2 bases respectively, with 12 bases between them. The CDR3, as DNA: TGTGCCAGCAGCTTATCTATGACGGGGAACTATGGCTACACCTTC. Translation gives CASSLSMTGNYGYTF.

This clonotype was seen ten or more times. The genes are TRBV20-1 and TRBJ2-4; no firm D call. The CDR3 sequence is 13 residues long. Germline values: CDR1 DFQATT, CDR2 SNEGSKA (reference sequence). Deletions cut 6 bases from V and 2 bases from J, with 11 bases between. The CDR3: CSAVKKTKNIQYF. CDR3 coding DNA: TGCAGTGCCGTCAAAAAGACCAAAAACATTCAGTACTTC.

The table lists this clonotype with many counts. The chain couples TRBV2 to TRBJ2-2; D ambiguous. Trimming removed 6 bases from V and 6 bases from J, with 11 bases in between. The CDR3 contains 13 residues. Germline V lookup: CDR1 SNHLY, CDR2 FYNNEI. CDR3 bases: TGTGCCAGCAGCCCATTTGGATCCGGGGAGCTGTTTTTT. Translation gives CASSPFGSGELFF. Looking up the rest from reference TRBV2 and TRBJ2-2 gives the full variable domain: EPEVTQTPSHQVTQMGQEVILRCVPISNHLYFYWYRQILGQKVEFLVSFYNNEISEKSEIFDDQFSVERPDGSNFTLKIRSTKLEDSAMYFCASSPFGSGELFFGEGSRLTVL.

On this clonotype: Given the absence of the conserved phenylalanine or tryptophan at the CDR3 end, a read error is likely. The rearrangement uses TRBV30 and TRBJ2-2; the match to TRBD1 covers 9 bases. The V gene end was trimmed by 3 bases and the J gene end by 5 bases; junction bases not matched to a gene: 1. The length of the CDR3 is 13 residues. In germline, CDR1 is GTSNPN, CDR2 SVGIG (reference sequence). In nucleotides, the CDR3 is TGTGCCTGGAGGGGACAGGGTACCGGGGAGCTGTTTGTT. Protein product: CAWRGQGTGELFV.

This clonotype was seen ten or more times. The CDR3 sequence: CASAPDPILEAFF. The CDR3 DNA sequence: TGTGCTAGTGCCCCCGACCCTATACTTGAAGCTTTCTTT. V usage is TRBV12-5 and J usage is TRBJ1-1; D gene uncertain. The germline V and J ends were trimmed by 7 bases and 7 bases, with 16 bases remaining between them. In germline, CDR1 is LGHNT, CDR2 FRNRAP. The CDR3 has 13 residues.

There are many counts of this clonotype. In DNA form, the CDR3 reads TGTGCCAGCAGTTCCGAAACAGGGTACTATGGCTACACCTTC. Translating gives CASSSETGYYGYTF. V and J are TRBV2 and TRBJ1-2, with TRBD1 as a possible D gene (6 bases). V lost 5 bases and J 3 bases, leaving 13 bases between the germline ends. Germline lookup yields CDR1 SNHLY and CDR2 FYNNEI. CDR3 length: 14 amino acids.

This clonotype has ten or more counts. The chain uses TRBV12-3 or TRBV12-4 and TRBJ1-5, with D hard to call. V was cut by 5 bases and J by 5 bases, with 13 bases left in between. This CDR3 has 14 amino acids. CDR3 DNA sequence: TGTGCCAGCAGTCAGTTTGGAGAGGATCAGCCCCAGCATTTT. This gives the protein CASSQFGEDQPQHF.

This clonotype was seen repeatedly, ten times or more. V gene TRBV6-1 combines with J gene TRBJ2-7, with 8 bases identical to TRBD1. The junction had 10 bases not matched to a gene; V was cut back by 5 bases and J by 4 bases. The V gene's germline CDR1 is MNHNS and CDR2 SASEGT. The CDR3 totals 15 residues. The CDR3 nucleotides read TGTGCCAGCAGTCTTGGACAGGGAAGAATGTACGAGCAGTACTTC. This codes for CASSLGQGRMYEQYF.

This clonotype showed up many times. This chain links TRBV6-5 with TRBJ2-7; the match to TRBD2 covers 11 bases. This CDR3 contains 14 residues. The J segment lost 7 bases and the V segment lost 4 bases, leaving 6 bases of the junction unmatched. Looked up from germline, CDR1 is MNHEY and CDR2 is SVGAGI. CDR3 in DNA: TGTGCCAGCAGTTGGACTAGCGGGTTGGATGAGCAGTACTTC. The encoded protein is CASSWTSGLDEQYF.